Reported below is one TCR beta chain. Its antigen is not identified. The CDR3 contains 15 residues. Germline CDR1 is LNHNV and CDR2 is YYDKDF (reference sequence). V was clipped by 0 bases and J by 7 bases, with 15 bases between them. The data stem from a study of cytomegalovirus exposure and HLA in healthy donors. In the PCR, 60 Vbeta and 13 Jbeta primers were used. Assay used: immunoSEQ multiplex PCR; TCRdb lists only in-frame clones, some missing. The profile shows fewer than 200,000 clones, about four fifths of them singletons. Findings of the study overall: Later analysis identified around 15,000 TCR beta sequences associated with HLA alleles, using a false discovery rate threshold of 0.05.

The chain employs TRBV15 and TRBJ2-5, with D maybe TRBD2 (6 bases). Sequencing was carried out using PBMCs. This TCR came from a woman aged 18 to 35 in good health and CMV-seronegative. The CDR3 spells CATSRDPEGLATQYF. In nucleotides, the CDR3 is TGTGCCACCAGCAGAGATCCGGAGGGATTGGCGACCCAGTACTTC.